Following are 20 T cell receptor beta chains from one sample sequenced in a study of blood T cell repertoires in COVID-19. Data came from immunoSEQ multiplex PCR; TCRdb stores just in-frame clones and leaves some out. This sample yields approximately 53,000 clones, of which roughly nine tenths are seen a single time; 2.2% belongs to the top ten. Material: peripheral blood. The receptors stem from a human donor in a cohort sampled during active COVID-19.

CDR3 sequence reads: CASSPRTGPTDTQYF. The CDR3 DNA follows: TGTGCCAGTAGTCCCCGGACAGGGCCCACAGATACGCAGTATTTT. The chain carries TRBV19 and TRBJ2-3; 8 nucleotides line up with TRBD1. CDR1 LNHDA and CDR2 SQIVND come from the germline V gene (reference sequence). The J segment lost 2 bases and the V segment lost 5 bases, leaving 6 bases of the junction unmatched. This CDR3 has 15 amino acids.

V and J are TRBV18 and TRBJ1-2; no clear D gene. CDR3 length: 12 residues. Germline V gives CDR1 KGHSH, CDR2 LQKENI. Trimming removed 10 bases from V and 7 bases from J, with 16 bases in between. CDR3 sequence (DNA): TGTGCCACCGCGGGTTCGTCGGCTGGCTACACCTTC. Protein product: CATAGSSAGYTF.

This chain joins TRBV27 and TRBJ1-1, with D uncertain. The CDR3 covers 13 residues. Trimming removed 2 bases from V and 7 bases from J, with 11 bases in between. CDR1 is MNHEY, CDR2 SMNVEV, per germline (reference sequence). CDR3 protein: CASSLVSRGEAFF. The CDR3 DNA sequence: TGTGCCAGCAGTTTAGTCTCTCGGGGTGAAGCTTTCTTT.

The V and J genes are TRBV5-5 and TRBJ2-5; 11 bases align to TRBD1. V was pared by 4 bases and J by 5 bases, with 10 bases of the junction left unmatched. Germline lookup yields CDR1 SGHKS and CDR2 YYEKEE (reference sequence). The CDR3 sequence is 16 residues long. The CDR3 protein is CASSPGTGGIGETQYF. As DNA, the CDR3 is TGTGCCAGCAGCCCCGGGACAGGGGGGATCGGGGAGACCCAGTACTTC.

This clone was detected once. The chain employs TRBV10-3 and TRBJ2-1, with 7 positions matching TRBD1. The CDR3 runs 17 residues. Unmatched junction bases numbered 8, after V lost 0 bases and J lost 3 bases. Germline V CDR1 and CDR2: ENHRY, SYGVKD. CDR3 protein: CAISESRGQADYNEQFF. In nucleotides, the CDR3 is TGTGCCATCAGTGAGTCTCGTGGACAGGCGGACTACAATGAGCAGTTCTTC.

The chain links TRBV18 to TRBJ1-1; D unclear. The CDR3 totals 13 residues. Looked up from germline, CDR1 is KGHSH and CDR2 is LQKENI. V lost 2 bases to trimming and J lost 1 base, with 5 bases between them. CDR3 loop: CASSPGENTEAFF. In DNA form, the CDR3 reads TGTGCCAGCTCACCAGGAGAGAACACTGAAGCTTTCTTT.

This clone came up a few times. This chain joins TRBV7-9 and TRBJ2-2; possibly TRBD1 for D (6 bases). CDR3 length equals 13 residues. V was cut by 5 bases and J by 5 bases, with 9 bases left in between. The germline CDR1 and CDR2 sequences are SEHNR and FQNEAQ (reference sequence). The CDR3 coding sequence is TGTGCCAGCAGCGGTAGGGGGACCGGGGAGCTGTTTTTT. Residues: CASSGRGTGELFF.

There are a few counts of this clone. The V gene is TRBV7-2, the J gene TRBJ2-2; D not resolved. This CDR3 contains 16 residues. V was pared by 5 bases and J by 5 bases, with 18 bases between. Germline V gene data show CDR1 as SGHTA and CDR2 as FQGNSA. DNA of the CDR3: TGTGCCAGCAGCCGCGCCAAGCCAGACGGGACCGGGGAGCTGTTTTTT. Protein: CASSRAKPDGTGELFF.

The chain carries TRBV18 and TRBJ1-1; 10 bases are shared with TRBD1. Germline values: CDR1 KGHSH, CDR2 LQKENI. The CDR3 spans 17 residues. Trimming at V came to 6 bases and at J to 6 bases, leaving 16 bases not matched to a gene. CDR3 DNA sequence: TGTGCCAGCTCCCCCCTCGGGACAGGGGATTCCTTCCCTGAAGCTTTCTTT. Residues: CASSPLGTGDSFPEAFF.

V usage is TRBV7-6 and J usage is TRBJ1-1; weak D call: TRBD1 (5 bases). CDR3 length equals 16 residues. Trimming stripped 5 bases from V and 1 base from J, with 17 bases between. CDR1 and CDR2 (germline): SGHVS, FNYEAQ. CDR3 residues: CASSPGGGQTNTEAFF. In DNA form, the CDR3 reads TGTGCCAGCAGCCCCGGGGGAGGGCAAACGAACACTGAAGCTTTCTTT.

CDR3 protein: CASSVEGIRGYTF. The DNA for the CDR3 is TGTGCCAGCAGCGTAGAGGGGATTCGGGGCTACACCTTC. V gene TRBV9 combines with J gene TRBJ1-2; maybe TRBD1 (5 bases). Trimming removed 0 bases at V and 8 bases at J, with 11 bases between. In germline, CDR1 is SGDLS, CDR2 YYNGEE. This CDR3 has 13 residues.

The sample holds one count of this clone. V and J are TRBV4-2 and TRBJ1-2; perhaps TRBD1 as D (5 bases). Germline CDR1 LGHNA, CDR2 YNFKEQ. CDR3 length: 15 amino acids. The V end lost 3 bases, the J end lost 0 bases, and 11 bases lay between the germline ends. The CDR3 is CASSQDTGTNYGYTF. The CDR3 coding sequence is TGTGCCAGCAGCCAGGACACCGGTACTAACTATGGCTACACCTTC.

This clone has only one observation. The chain recombines TRBV5-4 with TRBJ2-3; the match to TRBD2 covers 10 bases. After removal of 2 bases from V and 3 bases from J, the junction contained 3 bases not matched to a gene. The length of the CDR3 is 15 residues. Germline V gene lookup returns CDR1 SGHNT and CDR2 YYREEE (reference sequence). The CDR3 region is CASSFGTSATDTQYF. CDR3 nucleotide sequence: TGTGCCAGCAGCTTCGGGACTAGCGCGACAGATACGCAGTATTTT.

The chain combines TRBV21-1 with TRBJ2-2; the table's D call TRBD2 went unverified against the DNA. TRBV21-1 has pseudogene status. The CDR3 contains 15 residues. This chain's CDR3 is CASLVGVRNTGELFF. The CDR3 DNA follows: TGTGCCAGCCTGGTCGGGGTAAGGAACACCGGGGAGCTGTTTTTT.

The chain carries TRBV7-8 and TRBJ2-7; D unclear. The V end was cut by 1 base, the J end by 6 bases, with 7 bases between. The CDR3 covers 12 residues. From germline, CDR1 is SGHVS and CDR2 FQNEAQ. CDR3 in DNA: TGTGCCAGCAGCTTAGTCCGGTCCGAGCAGTACTTC. Its protein product is CASSLVRSEQYF.

The chain couples TRBV6-4 to TRBJ2-1; 7 bases map to TRBD1. With 2 bases clipped from V and 12 bases from J, the junction kept 13 bases outside the gene matches. Germline-derived CDR1 and CDR2 are MRHNA and SNTAGT. The CDR3 extends over 15 amino acids. The CDR3: CASSDETGSPRGQFF. The CDR3 nucleotides are TGTGCCAGCAGTGACGAGACAGGGAGCCCCCGGGGGCAGTTCTTC.

The rearrangement links TRBV28 to TRBJ2-7; D might be TRBD2 (5 bases). Germline V CDR1 and CDR2: MDHEN, SYDVKM. The CDR3 length is 14 residues. V was shortened by 6 bases and J by 4 bases, with 16 bases between the two germline ends. CDR3 DNA sequence: TGTGCCAGCAGGGACTCGCGACGGGGTTACGAGCAGTACTTC. Protein: CASRDSRRGYEQYF.

V and J are TRBV7-9 and TRBJ2-3; 9 nucleotides match TRBD2. Trimming removed 5 bases from V and 0 bases from J; junction bases left unmatched: 12. Germline CDR1 is SEHNR and CDR2 is FQNEAQ (reference sequence). The CDR3 extends over 18 amino acids. CDR3: CASSPRGGRGTSTDTQYF. The DNA for the CDR3 is TGTGCCAGCAGCCCCAGGGGCGGGAGGGGCACTAGCACAGATACGCAGTATTTT.

The J gene is TRBJ2-7, the V gene TRBV6-2 or TRBV6-3; tentative D call: TRBD2 (5 bases). Germline CDR1 and CDR2: MNHEY and SVGEGT. The CDR3 runs 14 residues. Trimming removed 0 bases at V and 4 bases at J, with 10 bases between. CDR3 residues: CASSYSTTPYEQYF. In DNA form, the CDR3 reads TGTGCCAGCAGTTACTCGACTACCCCATACGAGCAGTACTTC.

The CDR3 nucleotides read TGTGCCAGCAGCACAGACTCAGGAGGGTACGAGCAGTACTTC. This gives the protein CASSTDSGGYEQYF. The chain links TRBV7-8 to TRBJ2-7, with a possible D match to TRBD2 (6 bases). Germline V CDR1 and CDR2: SGHVS, FQNEAQ. Trimming took off 5 bases at V and 4 bases at J, with 15 bases between the two ends. There are 14 residues in the CDR3.